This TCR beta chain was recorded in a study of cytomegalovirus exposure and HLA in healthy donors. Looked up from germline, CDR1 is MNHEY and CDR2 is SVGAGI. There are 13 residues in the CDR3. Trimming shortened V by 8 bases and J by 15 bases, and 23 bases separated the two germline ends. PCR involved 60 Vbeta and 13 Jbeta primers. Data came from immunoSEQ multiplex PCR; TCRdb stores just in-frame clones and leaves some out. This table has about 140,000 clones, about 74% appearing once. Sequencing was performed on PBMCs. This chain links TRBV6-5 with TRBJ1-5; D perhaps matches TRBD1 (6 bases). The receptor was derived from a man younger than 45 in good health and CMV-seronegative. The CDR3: CASRDSWTAKWHF. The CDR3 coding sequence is TGTGCCAGCCGAGACAGTTGGACAGCAAAGTGGCATTTT.